This T cell receptor beta chain comes out of a study of molecular identifiers for immune sequencing clone quantification. Study-wide points: Among effectors, clones above 20 RNA copies held over 97% of molecules; among naive cells, under 1%.

Worth noting for this clonotype: Its antigen is as yet unknown.

Using its own MiXCR run on the PCR reads, TCRdb lists one record per CDR3 protein. The repertoire holds approximately 100,000 distinct CDR3 sequences, with around 33% as singletons. The germline V gene encodes CDR1 DFQATT and CDR2 SNEGSKA (reference sequence). Trimming cost V 3 bases and J 5 bases; bases outside gene matches: 7. This CDR3 is built from 15 residues. This TCR was sampled from a human donor in good health. Some libraries in this study had Jurkat cell RNA spiked in. Sequencing was performed on naive CD8+ T cells from blood, with Jurkat cell RNA spiked in. Subset in this sample: FACS-sorted CD8+CD4-CCR7+CD45RA+ naive T cells. The chain has TRBV20-1 and TRBJ2-3; 11 bases agree with TRBD2. The CDR3 nucleotides are TGCAGTGCTAGGGGGACTAGCGGTACGTTAGATACGCAGTATTTT. Residues: CSARGTSGTLDTQYF.